A single T cell receptor (beta chain) is shown here with its context. This record belongs to a study of OX40 agonist ivuxolimab in advanced cancers. Across the whole study: Dose-escalation cases comprised hepatocellular carcinoma, melanoma, renal cell or head and neck cancer. Partial responses occurred in Three dose-escalation patients, one with hepatocellular carcinoma and two with cutaneous melanoma.

Some clones are missing from TCRdb's copy, which holds only in-frame ones; the method was immunoSEQ multiplex PCR. The data show about 18,000 clones, approximately 80% seen once. Blood draws occurred at baseline, cycle 4 day 1, and cycle 7 day 1. The receptor's source is an adult with an advanced solid tumor such as melanoma, head and neck, liver or kidney cancer. Sequences were derived from CD4+ or CD8+ T cells sorted from blood, sampled in a trial of the OX40 agonist ivuxolimab.

DNA of the CDR3: TGCGCCAGCAAAACACAGGGGGCGACGAATGAAAAACTGTTTTTT. Translation: CASKTQGATNEKLFF. The V gene is TRBV10-2, the J gene TRBJ1-4, with 9 positions matching TRBD1. Germline trimming cut 7 bases from V and 5 bases from J; bases unmatched to any gene: 8. Germline lookup yields CDR1 WSHSY and CDR2 SAAADI. There are 15 residues in the CDR3.